A selection of T cell receptor beta chains follows, all from one sample in a study of CD8+CD57+ T cells in acquired aplastic anemia. TCRdb independently ran MiXCR on the reads; one entry per CDR3 protein. The sample lists over 150,000 distinct CDR3 sequences, less than 60% occurring once. Sequencing was done on a sample of sorted CD4+, CD8+, or CD8+CD57+ T cells (not recorded which) from PBMCs. Receptors originate from a human donor with aplastic anemia. Each CDR3 is given with its conserved first and last residue. D genes are given only for firm matches. Only part of the rows carry a size: once, few, many, or a class if the clone is expanded.

v_call	clone_size	d_call	j_call	cdr3_aa	cdr3_nt
TRBV6-1	.	.	TRBJ2-1	CASRLGSGAHNEQFF	TGTGCCAGCAGGCTGGGTAGCGGAGCACACAATGAGCAGTTCTTC
TRBV29-1	.	.	TRBJ2-1	CSALPTGSNEQFF	TGCAGCGCCCTGCCCACTGGGAGCAATGAGCAGTTCTTC
TRBV19	.	.	TRBJ1-2	CASSIPRTPNYGYIF	TGTGCCAGTAGTATCCCACGGACGCCTAACTATGGCTACATCTTC
TRBV20-1	.	.	TRBJ1-6	CSAPLGPLHF	TGCAGTGCTCCTCTTGGCCCGCTCCACTTT
TRBV6-1	.	.	TRBJ2-1	CASGVPYNEQFF	TGTGCCAGCGGGGTACCCTACAATGAGCAGTTCTTC
TRBV5-5	many	.	TRBJ1-3	CASSLRDNHSGNTIYF	TGTGCCAGCAGCTTGAGGGACAATCACTCTGGAAACACCATATATTTT
TRBV19	few	TRBD1	TRBJ1-5	CASSETGWNQPQHF	TGTGCCAGTAGTGAGACAGGGTGGAATCAGCCCCAGCATTTT
TRBV6-5	.	.	TRBJ1-4	CASSCSILDEKLFF	TGTGCCAGCAGTTGCTCGATACTTGATGAAAAACTGTTTTTT
TRBV5-6	.	.	TRBJ2-7	CASSLAADPFEQYF	TGTGCCAGCAGCTTGGCCGCAGATCCTTTCGAGCAGTACTTC
TRBV27	many	TRBD1	TRBJ2-7	CASWDRMTYEQYF	TGTGCCAGCTGGGACAGGATGACCTACGAGCAGTACTTC
TRBV5-6	.	.	TRBJ2-7	CASNHDNEQYF	TGTGCCAGCAACCATGACAACGAGCAGTACTTC
TRBV18	.	.	TRBJ1-5	CASSLTDSSNQPQHF	TGTGCCAGCTCACTAACGGACAGTAGCAATCAGCCCCAGCATTTT
TRBV7-9	.	TRBD1	TRBJ2-7	CASSLTGTAAYEQYF	TGTGCCAGCAGCTTAACCGGGACAGCAGCCTACGAGCAGTACTTC
TRBV5-4	.	.	TRBJ1-2	CASADGYTF	TGTGCCAGCGCTGATGGCTACACCTTC
TRBV5-4	many	.	TRBJ2-7	CASSQGLGGSYEQYF	TGTGCCAGCAGCCAAGGCTTGGGAGGTTCCTACGAGCAGTACTTC
TRBV13	many	TRBD1	TRBJ1-1	CASSSNRQGHTEAFF	TGTGCCAGCAGCTCCAATCGACAGGGGCACACTGAAGCTTTCTTT
TRBV7-9	.	.	TRBJ2-2	CASRGLSGELFF	TGTGCCAGCAGGGGGCTGTCCGGGGAGCTGTTTTTT
TRBV19	once	TRBD1	TRBJ2-7	CASSQGQGHSYGQYF	TGTGCCAGTAGTCAAGGACAGGGGCACTCTTACGGGCAGTACTTC
TRBV20-1	many	.	TRBJ2-3	CSARDPQAAQYF	TGCAGTGCTAGAGATCCCCAAGCAGCCCAGTATTTT
TRBV25-1	.	.	TRBJ1-1	CASSYLVNTEAFF	TGTGCCAGCAGTTACTTGGTGAACACTGAAGCTTTCTTT
TRBV5-1	many	.	TRBJ2-4	CASSVQTGAAKNIQYF	TGCGCCAGCAGCGTCCAAACTGGGGCAGCCAAAAACATTCAGTACTTC
TRBV12-3/TRBV12-4	many	.	TRBJ1-5	CASSLNVGRGNQPQHF	TGTGCCAGCAGTTTAAACGTAGGCAGGGGAAATCAGCCCCAGCATTTT
TRBV25-1	.	.	TRBJ2-3	CASSDRDRTQYF	TGTGCCAGCAGTGACCGGGACCGGACGCAGTATTTT
TRBV7-2	.	.	TRBJ2-1	CASSFATGSTLTYNEQFF	TGTGCCAGCAGCTTTGCAACAGGTTCCACCCTAACCTACAATGAGCAGTTCTTC
TRBV28	few	TRBD1	TRBJ2-3	CASTAGAGGTDTQYF	TGTGCCAGCACCGCCGGGGCAGGGGGAACAGATACGCAGTATTTT
TRBV20-1	.	TRBD2	TRBJ2-1	CSAGLAETLGFF	TGCAGTGCCGGACTAGCGGAGACCTTGGGGTTCTTC
TRBV5-1	many	TRBD1	TRBJ1-2	CASSLPGGGKSNYGYTF	TGCGCCAGCAGCTTGCCAGGGGGCGGAAAATCTAACTATGGCTACACCTTC
TRBV9	many	.	TRBJ2-7	CASSPGHRTSYEQYF	TGTGCCAGCAGCCCAGGACACCGTACCTCCTACGAGCAGTACTTC
TRBV15	many	TRBD2	TRBJ2-1	CATSSSGFGLAQFF	TGTGCCACCAGCAGTTCAGGCTTCGGACTAGCTCAGTTCTTC
TRBV2	once	.	TRBJ1-2	CASSEGAGVGYGYTF	TGTGCCAGCAGTGAAGGGGCGGGGGTAGGATATGGCTACACCTTC
TRBV5-1	few	TRBD2	TRBJ2-7	CASSGTSGYSYEQYF	TGCGCCAGCAGCGGGACTAGCGGGTACTCCTACGAGCAGTACTTC
TRBV28	many	.	TRBJ1-2	CASSLRSYGYTF	TGTGCCAGCAGTTTAAGGTCGTATGGCTACACCTTC
TRBV10-3	few	.	TRBJ1-2	CAIEARITGQYYGYTF	TGTGCCATCGAGGCCAGGATTACAGGACAGTATTATGGCTACACCTTC
TRBV7-2	.	.	TRBJ1-2	CASSLQAYGYTF	TGTGCCAGCAGCCTACAGGCCTATGGCTACACCTTC
TRBV10-3	.	.	TRBJ2-7	CAISPRERPYEQYF	TGTGCCATCAGTCCCCGAGAGAGGCCCTACGAGCAGTACTTC
TRBV9	few	.	TRBJ2-5	CASSETARKETQYF	TGTGCCAGCAGCGAGACGGCTAGGAAAGAGACCCAGTACTTC
TRBV3-1	.	TRBD2	TRBJ2-1	CASSQERRERDNEQFF	TGTGCCAGCAGCCAAGAGAGGCGGGAGCGCGACAATGAGCAGTTCTTC
TRBV19	.	.	TRBJ1-1	CASTTGPMGTEAFF	TGTGCCAGTACCACGGGGCCCATGGGCACTGAAGCTTTCTTT
TRBV24-1	.	TRBD1	TRBJ2-1	CATSSGQGQNEQFF	TGTGCCACCAGTTCTGGACAGGGCCAAAATGAGCAGTTCTTC
TRBV28	.	.	TRBJ1-5	CASSSGYRQPQHF	TGTGCCAGCAGTTCAGGGTATCGACAGCCCCAGCATTTT
TRBV3-1	many	.	TRBJ1-6	CASSQGGQGIRALHF	TGTGCCAGCAGCCAAGGTGGGCAGGGTATCCGTGCCCTCCACTTT
TRBV7-3	few	.	TRBJ2-7	CASSLNSNEQYF	TGTGCCAGCAGCCTCAATTCTAACGAGCAGTACTTC
TRBV24-1	.	TRBD1	TRBJ2-1	CATSDPYRTGSTEQFF	TGTGCCACCAGTGATCCCTACCGGACAGGGTCCACTGAGCAGTTCTTC
TRBV6-1	many	.	TRBJ1-6	CASSVGQNNSPLHF	TGTGCCAGCAGTGTTGGACAGAATAATTCACCCCTCCACTTT
TRBV7-9	.	TRBD2	TRBJ2-7	CASSQGLAVEQYF	TGTGCCAGCAGCCAAGGACTAGCGGTCGAGCAGTACTTC
TRBV7-9	few	.	TRBJ2-5	CASSRPLGETQYF	TGTGCCAGCAGCCGCCCCCTGGGAGAGACCCAGTACTTC
TRBV2	many	.	TRBJ1-5	CASKSVTVSNQPQHF	TGTGCCAGCAAGTCTGTAACGGTTAGCAATCAGCCCCAGCATTTT
TRBV7-8	.	TRBD1	TRBJ2-5	CASSSVGQGPKETQYF	TGTGCCAGCAGCTCGGTAGGACAGGGGCCTAAAGAGACCCAGTACTTC
TRBV19	.	.	TRBJ1-6	CASSIRTENSPLHF	TGTGCCAGTAGTATAAGGACGGAGAATTCACCCCTCCACTTT